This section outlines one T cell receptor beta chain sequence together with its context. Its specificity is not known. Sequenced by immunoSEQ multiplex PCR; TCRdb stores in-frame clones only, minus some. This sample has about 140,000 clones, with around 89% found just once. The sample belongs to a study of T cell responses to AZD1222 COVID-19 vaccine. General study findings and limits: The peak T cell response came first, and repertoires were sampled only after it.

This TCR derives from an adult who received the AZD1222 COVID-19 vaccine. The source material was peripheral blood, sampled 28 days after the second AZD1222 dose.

The CDR3 nucleotides read TGTGCCAGCAGTTTTACAGGGGGCCGAACTGAAGCTTTCTTT. It is translated as CASSFTGGRTEAFF. This rearrangement joins TRBV25-1 to TRBJ1-1; 9 bases match TRBD1. The V gene's germline CDR1 is MGHDK and CDR2 SYGVNS. With 5 bases clipped from V and 5 bases from J, the junction kept 6 bases outside the gene matches. This CDR3 contains 14 residues.